These T cell receptor beta chains were read from a single sample in a study of low-dose radiotherapy and immunotherapy resistance in tumors. TCRdb recomputed calls from the reads with MiXCR, one row per CDR3 protein. The profile shows around 90,000 distinct CDR3 sequences, approximately 17% of them singletons. The sequencing used PBMCs, collected before treatment. The receptors were sampled from a male donor with prostate cancer. The CDR3 runs from the conserved cysteine through the conserved F or W. Fields, in order: D gene, CDR3 length, V gene, J gene, CDR3 protein. A D gene is named only where the DNA matches it firmly.

NA	15	TRBV9	TRBJ2-3	CASSERAVSTDTQYF
NA	13	TRBV3-1	TRBJ2-1	CASSGYGLNEQFF
NA	16	TRBV4-3	TRBJ2-5	CAQQPSVRGQKETQYF
NA	14	TRBV28	TRBJ2-1	CASTRGGGYNEQFF
NA	15	TRBV30	TRBJ1-5	CAWSRTGNSNQPQHF
NA	13	TRBV7-8	TRBJ2-1	CASSYDRHNEQFF
NA	14	TRBV12-2	TRBJ2-1	CASRFWTSPNEQFF
NA	15	TRBV6-5	TRBJ2-1	CASTVRGGGAYEQFF
NA	14	TRBV6-2/TRBV6-3	TRBJ2-7	CASRGDIWVGEQYF
NA	17	TRBV6-2/TRBV6-3	TRBJ2-3	CASRATLLGRGTDTQYF
TRBD1	14	TRBV5-1	TRBJ2-3	CASSLGQGIDTQYF
TRBD2	14	TRBV20-1	TRBJ2-1	CSPIRASGSNEQFF
NA	14	TRBV7-8	TRBJ2-1	CASSLEWPSDEQFF
NA	14	TRBV5-6	TRBJ2-7	CASSLGGVPGEQYF
TRBD1	17	TRBV7-9	TRBJ1-2	CASSPASQTGILYGYTF
NA	12	TRBV29-1	TRBJ1-1	CSVEGLNTEAFF
NA	13	TRBV5-1	TRBJ2-3	CASSGTVTDTQYF
NA	16	TRBV28	TRBJ2-2	CASSFWTGKGGELFFF
NA	17	TRBV19	TRBJ2-4	CASSRPRVQGVTDIQYF
TRBD2	13	TRBV5-1	TRBJ2-4	CASSQAGGNIQYF
NA	15	TRBV20-1	TRBJ2-3	CSARDMGRGSDTQYF
NA	14	TRBV14	TRBJ2-1	CASRSDFPYNEQFF
TRBD1	15	TRBV9	TRBJ2-2	CASSVDPGGTGELFF
NA	19	TRBV5-1	TRBJ2-2	CASSSSPSGGRGTGELFFF